Detailed here is one T cell receptor (beta chain). Other DNA sequences in this sample translate to the same CDR3. Clones were sequenced by immunoSEQ multiplex PCR, and TCRdb holds only the in-frame ones, with some missing. In the table there are about 960,000 clones, 76% of which are singletons. The CDR3 extends over 14 amino acids. Per the germline V gene, CDR1 is SGDLS and CDR2 is YYNGEE. Germline trimming cut 4 bases from V and 3 bases from J; bases unmatched to any gene: 4. The data derive from a study of shared clonotypes between healthy human individuals. The source material was memory CD4+ T cells sorted from blood. Subset: CD45RA-negative fraction. The clonotype was recovered from a man between 18 and 29 years old in good health. The chain employs TRBV9 and TRBJ2-7, with TRBD1 matching 10 bases. CDR3 sequence reads: CASSPRTGGYEQYF. CDR3 coding DNA: TGTGCCAGCAGCCCTAGGACAGGGGGCTACGAGCAGTACTTC.